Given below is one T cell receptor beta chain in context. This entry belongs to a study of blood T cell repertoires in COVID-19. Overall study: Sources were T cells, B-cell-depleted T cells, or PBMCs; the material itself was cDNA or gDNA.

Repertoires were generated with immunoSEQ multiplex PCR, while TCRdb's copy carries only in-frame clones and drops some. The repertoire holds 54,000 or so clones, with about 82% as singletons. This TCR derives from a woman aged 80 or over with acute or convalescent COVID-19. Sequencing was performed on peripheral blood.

The CDR3 spells CASSAQQGWSNQPQHF. The CDR3 DNA is TGTGCCAGCAGTGCCCAACAGGGATGGAGCAATCAGCCCCAGCATTTT. The chain recombines TRBV6-1 with TRBJ1-5, with a possible D match to TRBD1 (6 bases). Germline CDR1 reads MNHNS; CDR2 reads SASEGT. The CDR3 is made up of 16 amino acids. V was clipped by 4 bases and J by 1 base, with 14 bases between them.